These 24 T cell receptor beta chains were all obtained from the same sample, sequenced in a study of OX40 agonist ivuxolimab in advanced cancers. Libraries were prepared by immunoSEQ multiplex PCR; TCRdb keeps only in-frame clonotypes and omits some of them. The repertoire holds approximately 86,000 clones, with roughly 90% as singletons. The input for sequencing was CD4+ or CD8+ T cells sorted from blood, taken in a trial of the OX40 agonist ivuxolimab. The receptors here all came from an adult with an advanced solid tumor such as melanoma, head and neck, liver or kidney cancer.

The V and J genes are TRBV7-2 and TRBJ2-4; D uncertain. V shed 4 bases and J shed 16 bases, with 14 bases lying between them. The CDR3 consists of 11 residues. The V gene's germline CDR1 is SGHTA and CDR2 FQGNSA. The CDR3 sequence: CASSSSLESYF. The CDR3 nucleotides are TGTGCCAGCAGCTCCAGCCTTGAAAGCTACTTC.

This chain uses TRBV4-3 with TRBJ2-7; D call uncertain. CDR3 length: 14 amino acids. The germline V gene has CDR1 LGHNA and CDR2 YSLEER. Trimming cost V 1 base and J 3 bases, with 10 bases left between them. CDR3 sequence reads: CASSQGATRYEQYF. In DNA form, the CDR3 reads TGCGCCAGCAGCCAAGGAGCTACACGCTACGAGCAGTACTTC.

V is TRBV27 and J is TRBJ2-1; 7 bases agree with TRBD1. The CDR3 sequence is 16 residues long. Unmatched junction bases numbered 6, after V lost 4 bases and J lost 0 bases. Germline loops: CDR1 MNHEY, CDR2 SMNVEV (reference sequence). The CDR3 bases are TGTGCCAGCAGTTCACCGACAGGGAACTCCTACAATGAGCAGTTCTTC. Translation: CASSSPTGNSYNEQFF.

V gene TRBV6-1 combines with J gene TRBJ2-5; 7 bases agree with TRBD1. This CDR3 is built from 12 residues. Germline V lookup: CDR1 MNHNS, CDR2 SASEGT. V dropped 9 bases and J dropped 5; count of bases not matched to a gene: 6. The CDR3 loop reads CASTGAGETQYF. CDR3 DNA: TGTGCCAGTACAGGGGCGGGCGAGACCCAGTACTTC.

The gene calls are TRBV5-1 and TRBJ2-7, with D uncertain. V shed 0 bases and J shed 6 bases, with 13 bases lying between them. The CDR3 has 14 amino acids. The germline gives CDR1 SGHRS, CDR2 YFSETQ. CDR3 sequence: CASSLAVDRGEQYF. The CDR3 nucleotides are TGCGCCAGCAGCTTGGCCGTAGATAGAGGCGAGCAGTACTTC.

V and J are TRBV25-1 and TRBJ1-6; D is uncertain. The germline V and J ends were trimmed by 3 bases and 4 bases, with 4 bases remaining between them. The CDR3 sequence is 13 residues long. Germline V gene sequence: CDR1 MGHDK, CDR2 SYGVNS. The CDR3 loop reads CASSELYNSPLHF. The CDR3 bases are TGTGCCAGCAGTGAGCTGTATAATTCACCCCTCCACTTT.

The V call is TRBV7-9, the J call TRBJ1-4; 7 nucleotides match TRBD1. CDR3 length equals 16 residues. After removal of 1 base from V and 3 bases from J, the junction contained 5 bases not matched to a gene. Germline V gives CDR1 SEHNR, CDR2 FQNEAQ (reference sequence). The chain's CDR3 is CASSLGPRGSNEKLFF. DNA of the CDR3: TGTGCCAGCAGCTTAGGCCCCAGGGGGTCTAATGAAAAACTGTTTTTT.

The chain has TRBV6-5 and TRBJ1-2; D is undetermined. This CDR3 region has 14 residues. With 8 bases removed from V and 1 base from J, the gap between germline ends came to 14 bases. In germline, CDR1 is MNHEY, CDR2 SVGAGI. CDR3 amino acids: CASRREGGNYGYTF. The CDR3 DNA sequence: TGTGCCAGCCGACGGGAGGGAGGTAACTATGGCTACACCTTC.

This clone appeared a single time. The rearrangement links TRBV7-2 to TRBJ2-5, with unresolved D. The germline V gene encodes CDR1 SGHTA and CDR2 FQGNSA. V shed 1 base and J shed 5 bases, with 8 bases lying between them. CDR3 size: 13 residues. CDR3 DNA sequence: TGTGCCAGCAGCTTAGGGGTCGAGGAGACCCAGTACTTC. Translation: CASSLGVEETQYF.

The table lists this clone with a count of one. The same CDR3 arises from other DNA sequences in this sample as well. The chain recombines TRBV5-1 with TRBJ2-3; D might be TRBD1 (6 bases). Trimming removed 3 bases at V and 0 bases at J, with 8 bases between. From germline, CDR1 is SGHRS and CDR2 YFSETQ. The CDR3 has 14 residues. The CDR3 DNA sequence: TGCGCCAGCAGCTCAGGACAGAGCACAGATACGCAGTATTTT. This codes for CASSSGQSTDTQYF.

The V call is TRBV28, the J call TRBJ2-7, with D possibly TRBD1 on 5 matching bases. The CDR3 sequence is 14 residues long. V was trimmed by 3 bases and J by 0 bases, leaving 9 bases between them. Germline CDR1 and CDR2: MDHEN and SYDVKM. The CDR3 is CASSFVQDSYEQYF. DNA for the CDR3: TGTGCCAGCAGTTTTGTACAGGACTCCTACGAGCAGTACTTC.

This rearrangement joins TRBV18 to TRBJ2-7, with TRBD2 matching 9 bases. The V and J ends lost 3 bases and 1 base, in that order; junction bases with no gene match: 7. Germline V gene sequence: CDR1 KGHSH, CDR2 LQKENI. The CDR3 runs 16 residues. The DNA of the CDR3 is TGTGCCAGCTCACCGATAGCGGGAGAGGAGTCCTACGAGCAGTACTTC. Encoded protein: CASSPIAGEESYEQYF.

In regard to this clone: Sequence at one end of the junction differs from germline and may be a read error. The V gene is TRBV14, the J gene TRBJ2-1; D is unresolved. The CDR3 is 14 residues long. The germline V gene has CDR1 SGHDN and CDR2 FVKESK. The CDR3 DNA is TGTGCCAGCGGCCATAGGGTGAATGGTGATGAGCAGTTCTTC. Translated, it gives CASGHRVNGDEQFF.

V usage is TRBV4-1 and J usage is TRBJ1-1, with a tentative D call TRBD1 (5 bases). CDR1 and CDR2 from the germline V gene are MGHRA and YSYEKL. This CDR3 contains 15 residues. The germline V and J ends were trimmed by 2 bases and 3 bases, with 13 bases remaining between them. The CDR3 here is CASSQPPGRDTEAFF. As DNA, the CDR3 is TGCGCCAGCAGCCAACCACCGGGGCGGGACACTGAAGCTTTCTTT.

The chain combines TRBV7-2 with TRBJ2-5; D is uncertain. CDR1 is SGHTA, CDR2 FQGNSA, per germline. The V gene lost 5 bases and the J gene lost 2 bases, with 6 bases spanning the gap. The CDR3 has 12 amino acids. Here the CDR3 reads CASSRMQETQYF. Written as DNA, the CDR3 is TGTGCCAGCAGCCGGATGCAAGAGACCCAGTACTTC.

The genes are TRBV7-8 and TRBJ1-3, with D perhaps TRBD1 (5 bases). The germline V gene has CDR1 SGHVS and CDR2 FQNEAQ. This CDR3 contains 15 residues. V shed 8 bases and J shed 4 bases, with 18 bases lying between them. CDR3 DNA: TGTGCCAGCGGCCGGAGGGAGGGGAAGGGAAACACCATATATTTT. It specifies CASGRREGKGNTIYF.

CDR3 region: CASSLDQGGGNTIYF. The CDR3 DNA is TGCGCCAGCAGCTTGGATCAGGGTGGAGGAAACACCATATATTTT. V is TRBV5-1 and J is TRBJ1-3; tentative D call: TRBD1 (5 bases). Germline V gene sequence: CDR1 SGHRS, CDR2 YFSETQ. This CDR3 comprises 15 residues. The ends were cut back, 0 bases at V and 4 bases at J, with 11 bases in the middle.

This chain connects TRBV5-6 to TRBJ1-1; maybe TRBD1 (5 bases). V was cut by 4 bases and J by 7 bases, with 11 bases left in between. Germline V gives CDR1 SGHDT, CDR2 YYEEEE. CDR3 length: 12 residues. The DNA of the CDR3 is TGTGCCAGCAGCCGAGGGACGGTTGAAGCTTTCTTT. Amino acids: CASSRGTVEAFF.

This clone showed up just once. CDR3 in DNA: TGTGCCAGCAGCGAGTTCTCGGGGGGTGAGCAGTTCTTC. Protein sequence: CASSEFSGGEQFF. The chain links TRBV14 to TRBJ2-1, with TRBD2 matching 7 bases. Trimming cost V 5 bases and J 9 bases; bases outside gene matches: 7. The CDR3 loop spans 13 amino acids. Germline loops: CDR1 SGHDN, CDR2 FVKESK. Supplemented by reference TRBV14 and TRBJ2-1, the full variable domain reads EAGVTQFPSHSVIEKGQTVTLRCDPISGHDNLYWYRRVMGKEIKFLLHFVKESKQDESGMPNNRFLAERTGGTYSTLKVQPAELEDSGVYFCASSEFSGGEQFFGPGTRLTVL.

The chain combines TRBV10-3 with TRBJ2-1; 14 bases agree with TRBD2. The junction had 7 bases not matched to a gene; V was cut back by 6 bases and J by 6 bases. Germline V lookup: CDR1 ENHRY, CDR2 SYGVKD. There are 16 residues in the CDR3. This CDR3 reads CAIRETSGRGLNEQFF. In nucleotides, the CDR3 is TGTGCCATCAGGGAGACTAGCGGGAGGGGTCTCAATGAGCAGTTCTTC.

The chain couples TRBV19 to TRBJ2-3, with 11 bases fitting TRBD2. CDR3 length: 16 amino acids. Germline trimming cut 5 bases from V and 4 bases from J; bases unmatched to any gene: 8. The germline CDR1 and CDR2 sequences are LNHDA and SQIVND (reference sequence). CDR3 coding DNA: TGTGCCAGTAGTCCCCTGGGTAGCGGGAGGGCAGATACGCAGTATTTT. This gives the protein CASSPLGSGRADTQYF.

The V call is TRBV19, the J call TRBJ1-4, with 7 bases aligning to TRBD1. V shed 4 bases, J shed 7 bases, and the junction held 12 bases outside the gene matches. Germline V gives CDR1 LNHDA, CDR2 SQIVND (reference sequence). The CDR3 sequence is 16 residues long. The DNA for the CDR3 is TGTGCCAGTAGTAGGGGGACAGAAGTCGGCAGTGAAAAACTGTTTTTT. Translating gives CASSRGTEVGSEKLFF.

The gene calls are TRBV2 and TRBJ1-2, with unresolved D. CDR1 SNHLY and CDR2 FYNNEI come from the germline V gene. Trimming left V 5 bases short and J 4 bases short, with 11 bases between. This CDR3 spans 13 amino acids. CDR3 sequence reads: CASSTRPSYGYTF. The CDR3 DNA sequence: TGTGCCAGCAGTACCAGGCCTTCCTATGGCTACACCTTC.

CDR3 sequence (DNA): TGTGCCAGTGGGTCGACAGGGGAGATCGCCGGGGAGCTGTTTTTT. It specifies CASGSTGEIAGELFF. V gene TRBV19 combines with J gene TRBJ2-2; 8 bases map to TRBD1. The CDR3 consists of 15 residues. Germline V gene sequence: CDR1 LNHDA, CDR2 SQIVND (reference sequence). Trimming took 8 bases from V and 6 from J; bases not matched to a gene: 11.